The 24 T cell receptor beta chains given below trace back to one sample, sequenced in a study of neoadjuvant anti-PD-1 for oral cavity cancer. Only in-frame clones appear in the TCRdb table, and some are missing; sequencing was by immunoSEQ multiplex PCR. The table includes roughly 15,000 clones, around 66% detected once. Sequencing was performed on PBMCs, taken before nivolumab (anti-PD-1) treatment. These receptors all come from a person between 40 and 85 years old with oral cavity squamous cell carcinoma.

This clone is deemed large. The V call is TRBV11-2, the J call TRBJ1-2, with TRBD1 matching 7 bases. The ends lost 4 bases at V and 4 bases at J; junction bases unmatched: 3. Germline-derived CDR1 and CDR2 are SGHAT and FQNNGV. This CDR3 is 13 amino acids long. The CDR3 reads CASSSTGIYGYTF. The CDR3 nucleotides are TGTGCCAGCAGCTCGACAGGGATCTATGGCTACACCTTC.

V is TRBV6-1 and J is TRBJ2-3; 8 bases agree with TRBD1. J gave up 2 bases and V 1 base, and 2 bases lay outside the gene matches. CDR3 length: 15 amino acids. Germline CDR1 is MNHNS and CDR2 is SASEGT. CDR3 in DNA: TGTGCCAGCAGTGAAGGGACAGGGCACACAGATACGCAGTATTTT. As protein: CASSEGTGHTDTQYF.

V and J are TRBV2 and TRBJ1-2; no firm D call. This CDR3 has 12 amino acids. The germline CDR1 and CDR2 sequences are SNHLY and FYNNEI. V lost 1 base and J 7 bases, leaving 7 bases between the germline ends. DNA for the CDR3: TGTGCCAGCAGTGAAGGGGTGGGTGGCTACACCTTC. As protein: CASSEGVGGYTF. Together with reference TRBV2 and TRBJ1-2, the CDR3 gives the full variable domain: EPEVTQTPSHQVTQMGQEVILRCVPISNHLYFYWYRQILGQKVEFLVSFYNNEISEKSEIFDDQFSVERPDGSNFTLKIRSTKLEDSAMYFCASSEGVGGYTFGSGTRLTVV.

The gene calls are TRBV7-9 and TRBJ2-1; D is perhaps TRBD1 (5 bases). Germline V gives CDR1 SEHNR, CDR2 FQNEAQ (reference sequence). The CDR3 runs to 12 residues. The germline V and J ends were trimmed by 0 bases and 14 bases, with 11 bases remaining between them. CDR3 in amino acids: CASSLAPMDKFF. The CDR3 region has the DNA TGTGCCAGCAGCTTAGCGCCTATGGACAAGTTCTTC.

The V call is TRBV6-1, the J call TRBJ1-4; the D is unclear. V was pared by 1 base and J by 8 bases, with 17 bases between. Germline V gene data show CDR1 as MNHNS and CDR2 as SASEGT. This CDR3 has 16 amino acids. CDR3 protein: CASSEGERRAEEKLFF. For the CDR3, the DNA is TGTGCCAGCAGTGAAGGTGAGAGGAGGGCAGAAGAAAAACTGTTTTTT.

This clone was observed a single time. The J gene is TRBJ2-7, the V gene TRBV6-1; D unclear. CDR1 MNHNS and CDR2 SASEGT come from the germline V gene. Trimming stripped 3 bases from V and 2 bases from J, with 11 bases between. The CDR3 consists of 14 residues. The CDR3 DNA reads as TGTGCCAGCAGTGATGGGCCACTTACCTACGAGCAGTACTTC. It translates to CASSDGPLTYEQYF.

The V gene is TRBV27, the J gene TRBJ2-1, with 13 nucleotides matching TRBD2. The CDR3 loop spans 15 amino acids. The trim removed 5 bases at V and 12 bases at J, leaving 10 bases unmatched. Germline V lookup: CDR1 MNHEY, CDR2 SMNVEV (reference sequence). In DNA form, the CDR3 reads TGTGCCAGCAGTCTCGGACTAGCGGGAGCGTACGTGCAGTTCTTC. Protein: CASSLGLAGAYVQFF.

The chain recombines TRBV2 with TRBJ2-3, with 8 bases aligning to TRBD2. V trimming: 5 bases; J trimming: 2 bases; junction bases outside the gene matches: 9. The CDR3 consists of 16 residues. Germline-derived CDR1 and CDR2 are SNHLY and FYNNEI. The CDR3 DNA follows: TGTGCCAGCAGTCGGGAGGGACTCCTCCTCACAGATACGCAGTATTTT. Translation: CASSREGLLLTDTQYF.

The CDR3 loop is CASRKTANYEQYF. The DNA for the CDR3 is TGTGCCAGTAGAAAGACAGCTAACTACGAGCAGTACTTC. The chain is built from TRBV19 and TRBJ2-7, with a tentative D call TRBD1 (5 bases). V was shortened by 6 bases and J by 3 bases, with 12 bases between the two germline ends. CDR3 length: 13 amino acids. Germline CDR1 is LNHDA and CDR2 is SQIVND (reference sequence). The complete variable domain, with remaining parts taken from reference TRBV19 and TRBJ2-7, reads DGGITQSPKYLFRKEGQNVTLSCEQNLNHDAMYWYRQDPGQGLRLIYYSQIVNDFQKGDIAEGYSVSREKKESFPLTVTSAQKNPTAFYLCASRKTANYEQYFGPGTRLTVT.

The gene calls are TRBV27 and TRBJ2-6; D perhaps matches TRBD1 (6 bases). Trimming pared 5 bases from V and 2 bases from J, leaving 10 bases between. This CDR3 spans 15 amino acids. Looked up from germline, CDR1 is MNHEY and CDR2 is SMNVEV (reference sequence). The CDR3 coding sequence is TGTGCCAGCAGTCTCCACAGGGCTGGGGCCAACGTCCTGACTTTC. Its translation is CASSLHRAGANVLTF.

Written as DNA, the CDR3 is TGTGCCAGCGAGGAGGGGGTCTTTGAGTCCAAAAACATTCAGTACTTC. Its translation is CASEEGVFESKNIQYF. The chain employs TRBV7-8 and TRBJ2-4; TRBD1 or TRBD2 may be the D gene (6 bases each). V was cut by 8 bases and J by 2 bases, with 19 bases left in between. Germline V gene sequence: CDR1 SGHVS, CDR2 FQNEAQ. The CDR3 covers 16 residues.

The chain couples TRBV28 to TRBJ1-1; D is ambiguous. The CDR3 is made up of 11 amino acids. V dropped 6 bases and J dropped 3 bases, with 5 bases sitting between them. CDR1 is MDHEN and CDR2 is SYDVKM in the germline V gene. The DNA of the CDR3 is TGTGCCAGCAGGTCCTACACTGAAGCTTTCTTT. Protein: CASRSYTEAFF.

This clone was picked up a small number of times. The chain links TRBV18 to TRBJ2-3, with 8 bases fitting TRBD2. The CDR3 runs to 15 residues. V shed 1 base, J shed 3 bases, and the junction held 3 bases outside the gene matches. Germline CDR1 is KGHSH and CDR2 is LQKENI. In nucleotides, the CDR3 is TGTGCCAGCTCACCACGAACGGGAGGGACAGATACGCAGTATTTT. It yields the protein CASSPRTGGTDTQYF.

This clone came up once. This chain links TRBV29-1 with TRBJ1-2; no reliable D call. Germline CDR1 is SQVTM and CDR2 is ANQGSEA. V lost 0 bases and J lost 6, with 8 bases in between. CDR3 size: 12 residues. CDR3 DNA sequence: TGCAGCGTTGAAGATAGGAGAAATGGCTACACCTTC. Its translation: CSVEDRRNGYTF.

The J gene is TRBJ2-1, the V gene TRBV6-1; D perhaps matches TRBD1 (5 bases). V was cut by 5 bases and J by 8 bases, with 13 bases left in between. There are 13 residues in the CDR3. CDR1 and CDR2 (germline): MNHNS, SASEGT. DNA of the CDR3: TGTGCCAGCAGTCAGGGCCGTCTGTATGAGCAGTTCTTC. The encoded protein is CASSQGRLYEQFF.

The V gene is TRBV2, the J gene TRBJ2-5, with TRBD2 matching over 12 bases. The V segment lost 8 bases and the J segment 2 bases; nucleotides outside the gene matches: 12. The V gene's germline CDR1 is SNHLY and CDR2 FYNNEI. This CDR3 is 17 amino acids long. CDR3 amino acids: CASFPGTSGPRQETQYF. The DNA for the CDR3 is TGTGCCAGCTTCCCCGGGACTAGCGGGCCCAGACAAGAGACCCAGTACTTC.

J is TRBJ1-5 and V is TRBV7-9; 10 bases fit TRBD1. CDR1 SEHNR and CDR2 FQNEAQ come from the germline V gene (reference sequence). J was trimmed by 6 bases and V by 5 bases; bases with no gene match: 7. This CDR3 is built from 15 residues. The CDR3, as DNA: TGTGCCAGCAGCACCGGACAGGGGGGGATTCAGCCCCAGCATTTT. Translation: CASSTGQGGIQPQHF.

V usage is TRBV10-3 and J usage is TRBJ2-7; 10 bases line up with TRBD1. Looked up from germline, CDR1 is ENHRY and CDR2 is SYGVKD. J gave up 7 bases and V 4 bases, and 10 bases lay outside the gene matches. The CDR3 spans 15 residues. CDR3 amino acids: CAISGPGQGLGEQYF. The CDR3 DNA reads as TGTGCCATCAGTGGACCGGGACAGGGGCTTGGGGAGCAGTACTTC.

V usage is TRBV19 and J usage is TRBJ1-1; a weak D match, TRBD1 (6 bases). CDR1 LNHDA and CDR2 SQIVND come from the germline V gene (reference sequence). This CDR3 has 14 residues. V lost 6 bases to trimming and J lost 12 bases, with 23 bases between them. CDR3 sequence: CASSTRDTLSKTFF. CDR3 coding DNA: TGTGCCAGTAGCACCAGGGACACCCTAAGCAAAACTTTCTTT. Variable domain in full (rest from reference TRBV19 and TRBJ1-1): DGGITQSPKYLFRKEGQNVTLSCEQNLNHDAMYWYRQDPGQGLRLIYYSQIVNDFQKGDIAEGYSVSREKKESFPLTVTSAQKNPTAFYLCASSTRDTLSKTFFGQGTRLTVV.

This chain connects TRBV29-1 to TRBJ2-7, with a weak D call TRBD2 (7 bases). The CDR3 runs 17 residues. Trimming stripped 4 bases from V and 6 bases from J, with 28 bases between. CDR1 is SQVTM, CDR2 ANQGSEA, per germline. CDR3 nucleotide sequence: TGCAGCGTTGTCGTCGGCCGAGGGAGGGGGTACGATATCGAGCAGTACTTC. It translates to CSVVVGRGRGYDIEQYF.

V and J are TRBV9 and TRBJ2-3; either TRBD1 or TRBD2 may supply D (5 bases each). V dropped 0 bases and J dropped 3 bases, with 14 bases sitting between them. Germline CDR1 is SGDLS and CDR2 is YYNGEE. This CDR3 comprises 16 residues. The CDR3, as DNA: TGTGCCAGCAGCGTAGCTGCGGGCTGGGGGACAGATACGCAGTATTTT. It yields the protein CASSVAAGWGTDTQYF.

The chain is built from TRBV27 and TRBJ2-1; tentatively, D is TRBD2 (7 bases). Germline lookup yields CDR1 MNHEY and CDR2 SMNVEV (reference sequence). The V gene lost 4 bases and the J gene lost 10 bases, with 20 bases spanning the gap. The CDR3 extends over 15 amino acids. The CDR3 reads CASSSNYGGPGEQFF. CDR3 in DNA: TGTGCCAGCAGTTCCAACTACGGGGGGCCGGGGGAGCAGTTCTTC.

The chain links TRBV7-3 to TRBJ2-1, with 11 bases identical to TRBD2. V shed 2 bases and J 7 bases; nucleotides not matched to a gene: 4. Germline V gene sequence: CDR1 SGHTA, CDR2 FQGTGA. CDR3 length: 15 residues. The CDR3 DNA reads TGTGCCAGCAGCTTAGCAACTAGCGGGGGAAATGAGCAGTTCTTC. Its protein is CASSLATSGGNEQFF.

V and J are TRBV2 and TRBJ2-1; TRBD2 matches 8 bases. There are 14 residues in the CDR3. CDR1 is SNHLY, CDR2 FYNNEI, per germline. The V and J ends lost 8 bases and 6 bases, in that order; junction bases with no gene match: 9. The CDR3 spells CASDRAGALNEQFF. CDR3 in DNA: TGTGCCAGCGATCGAGCGGGAGCACTCAATGAGCAGTTCTTC.